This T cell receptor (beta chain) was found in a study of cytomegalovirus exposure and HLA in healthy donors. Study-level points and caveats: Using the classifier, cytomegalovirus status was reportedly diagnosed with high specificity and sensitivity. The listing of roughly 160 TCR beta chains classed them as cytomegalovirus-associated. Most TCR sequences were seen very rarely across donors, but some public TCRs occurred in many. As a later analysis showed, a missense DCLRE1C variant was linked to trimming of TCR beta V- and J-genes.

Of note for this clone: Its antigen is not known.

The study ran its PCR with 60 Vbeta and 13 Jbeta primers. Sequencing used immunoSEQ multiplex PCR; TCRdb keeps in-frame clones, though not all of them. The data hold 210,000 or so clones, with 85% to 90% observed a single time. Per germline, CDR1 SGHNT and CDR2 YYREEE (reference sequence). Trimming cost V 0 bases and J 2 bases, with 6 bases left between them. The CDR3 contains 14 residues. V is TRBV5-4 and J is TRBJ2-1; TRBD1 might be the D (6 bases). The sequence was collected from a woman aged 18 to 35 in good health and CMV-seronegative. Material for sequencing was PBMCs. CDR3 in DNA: TGTGCCAGCAGCTTGGACAGGGCCTACAATGAGCAGTTCTTC. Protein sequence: CASSLDRAYNEQFF.